This TCR beta chain was captured by sequencing in a study of blood T cells in healthy people across ages. Through a sample-barcoded 5' primer and a J-beta primer mix, a second PCR was run for about 6 to 11 cycles. TCRdb used MiXCR to reprocess the 5' RACE reads, holding one entry per CDR3 protein. The data show approximately 580,000 distinct CDR3 sequences, with around 24% seen just once and approximately 8.7% held by the top ten. The CDR3 runs 15 residues. Germline V gene lookup returns CDR1 SEHNR and CDR2 FQNEAQ (reference sequence). V lost 0 bases, J lost 4 bases, and 7 bases lay in between. This same sample was also part of a study on T cells of mothers and their children.

Sequencing was performed on blood. V usage is TRBV7-9 and J usage is TRBJ2-6; D gene uncertain. The receptor was isolated from a boy between 5 and 17 years old in good health. CDR3 amino acids: CASSLAAAGANVLTF. The CDR3 region has the DNA TGTGCCAGCAGCTTAGCGGCAGCCGGGGCCAACGTCCTGACTTTC.